Shown below are 25 T cell receptor beta chains from a single sample sequenced in a study of cytomegalovirus exposure and HLA in healthy donors. The PCR ran on 60 Vbeta and 13 Jbeta primers. Clones were sequenced by immunoSEQ multiplex PCR, and TCRdb holds only the in-frame ones, with some missing. The data show 110,000 to 150,000 clones, approximately 80% seen once. The sample consisted of PBMCs. The receptors shown here come from a woman aged 40 to 55 in good health and CMV-seronegative.

This clone was observed a few times. The rearrangement uses TRBV19 and TRBJ1-1; D remains unclear. Germline CDR1 LNHDA, CDR2 SQIVND (reference sequence). The V and J ends lost 0 bases and 11 bases respectively, with 13 bases between them. The length of the CDR3 is 13 residues. CDR3 coding DNA: TGTGCCAGTAGTATAGATCTTGAGGTGAAGGCTTTCTTT. Translated: CASSIDLEVKAFF.

The rearrangement uses TRBV18 and TRBJ2-2, with D maybe TRBD1 (5 bases). V dropped 3 bases and J dropped 2 bases, with 16 bases sitting between them. The CDR3 spans 17 residues. Germline values: CDR1 KGHSH, CDR2 LQKENI. CDR3 sequence: CASSPTTGLINTGELFF. In DNA form, the CDR3 reads TGTGCCAGCTCACCTACAACAGGCCTAATCAACACCGGGGAGCTGTTTTTT. The variable domain in full, completed from reference TRBV18 and TRBJ2-2, reads NAGVMQNPRHLVRRRGQEARLRCSPMKGHSHVYWYRQLPEEGLKFMVYLQKENIIDESGMPKERFSAEFPKEGPSILRIQQVVRGDSAAYFCASSPTTGLINTGELFFGEGSRLTVL.

The chain has TRBV18 and TRBJ1-2, with 7 bases fitting TRBD1. V gave up 5 bases and J gave up 6 bases; unmatched junction bases: 6. The CDR3 covers 13 residues. CDR1 and CDR2 from the germline V gene are KGHSH and LQKENI. In nucleotides, the CDR3 is TGTGCCAGCTCATCACGGGACAGTAATGGCTACACCTTC. It translates to CASSSRDSNGYTF.

The V call is TRBV7-7, the J call TRBJ1-1; 9 bases align to TRBD1. The germline V gene has CDR1 SSHAT and CDR2 FNYEAQ (reference sequence). J was trimmed by 6 bases and V by 5 bases; bases with no gene match: 16. The CDR3 is made up of 17 amino acids. The CDR3 DNA follows: TGTGCCAGCAGCCCGGTTACAGGGGGCGCGGGACTCTCTGAAGCTTTCTTT. Residues: CASSPVTGGAGLSEAFF. Full variable domain (rest looked up from reference TRBV7-7 and TRBJ1-1): GAGVSQSPRYKVTKRGQDVTLRCDPISSHATLYWYQQALGQGPEFLTYFNYEAQPDKSGLPSDRFSAERPEGSISTLTIQRTEQRDSAMYRCASSPVTGGAGLSEAFFGQGTRLTVV.

The V call is TRBV28, the J call TRBJ2-7, with D tentatively TRBD1 (5 bases). V was pared by 3 bases and J by 3 bases, with 6 bases between. The CDR3 spans 12 residues. Germline CDR1 is MDHEN and CDR2 is SYDVKM. The CDR3 loop is CASSFQGYEQYF. CDR3 bases: TGTGCCAGCAGTTTCCAGGGCTACGAGCAGTACTTC.

V is TRBV14 and J is TRBJ2-1; a weak D match, TRBD2 (5 bases). Germline CDR1 reads SGHDN; CDR2 reads FVKESK. The CDR3 loop spans 17 amino acids. Trimming left V 1 base short and J 5 bases short, with 18 bases between. The CDR3 spells CASSQGPGSGLDNEQFF. Written as DNA, the CDR3 is TGTGCCAGCAGCCAAGGGCCTGGAAGCGGCTTGGACAATGAGCAGTTCTTC.

This sequence joins TRBV15 and TRBJ1-5; 7 bases are shared with TRBD1. V shed 5 bases, J shed 2 bases, and the junction held 3 bases outside the gene matches. Germline CDR1 is LNHNV and CDR2 is YYDKDF (reference sequence). The CDR3 is 14 residues long. The CDR3 loop is CATSGGQRNQPQHF. The CDR3, as DNA: TGTGCCACCAGCGGGGGACAGCGCAATCAGCCCCAGCATTTT. The full variable domain, its missing parts supplied by reference TRBV15 and TRBJ1-5, is DAMVIQNPRYQVTQFGKPVTLSCSQTLNHNVMYWYQQKSSQAPKLLFHYYDKDFNNEADTPDNFQSRRPNTSFCFLDIRSPGLGDTAMYLCATSGGQRNQPQHFGDGTRLSIL.

The chain has TRBV7-2 and TRBJ1-1, with TRBD1 identical over 7 bases. The V and J ends lost 6 bases and 3 bases, in that order; junction bases with no gene match: 4. There are 13 residues in the CDR3. Per germline, CDR1 SGHTA and CDR2 FQGNSA. CDR3 amino acids: CASRHRGDTEAFF. In DNA form, the CDR3 reads TGTGCCAGCAGACACAGGGGAGACACTGAAGCTTTCTTT.

The chain recombines TRBV19 with TRBJ2-3; 8 bases match TRBD1. CDR1 and CDR2 (germline): LNHDA, SQIVND (reference sequence). The CDR3 runs to 14 residues. J was trimmed by 0 bases and V by 10 bases; bases with no gene match: 6. The CDR3, as DNA: TGTGCCACCGGACAGGGAGAAAGCACAGATACGCAGTATTTT. Its translation is CATGQGESTDTQYF.

This clone was detected a few times. This sample includes further DNA sequences coding for the same CDR3. The V call is TRBV6-4, the J call TRBJ2-3; 8 bases agree with TRBD2. CDR1 is MRHNA, CDR2 SNTAGT, per germline. The V segment lost 0 bases and the J segment 0 bases; nucleotides outside the gene matches: 2. This CDR3 spans 16 amino acids. For the CDR3, the DNA is TGTGCCAGCAGTGACTCGGCGGGGGGAAGCACAGATACGCAGTATTTT. Residues: CASSDSAGGSTDTQYF.

J is TRBJ1-5 and V is TRBV4-1; no clear D gene. The CDR3 extends over 14 amino acids. The V gene lost 4 bases and the J gene lost 6 bases, with 13 bases spanning the gap. Germline CDR1 is MGHRA and CDR2 is YSYEKL. The CDR3 nucleotides are TGCGCCAGCAGCCCCAGGAGGCGGGGTCAGCCCCAGCATTTT. Amino acid sequence: CASSPRRRGQPQHF.

The chain employs TRBV4-1 and TRBJ1-2; tentative D call: TRBD1 (6 bases). Germline-derived CDR1 and CDR2 are MGHRA and YSYEKL. The CDR3 length is 15 residues. V lost 1 base to trimming and J lost 4 bases, with 13 bases between them. CDR3 sequence (DNA): TGCGCCAGCAGCCAAGTTGATACAGGGAGCTATGGCTACACCTTC. Protein product: CASSQVDTGSYGYTF.

The chain employs TRBV15 and TRBJ2-5, with D perhaps TRBD2 (6 bases). Trimming shortened V by 0 bases and J by 2 bases, and 28 bases separated the two germline ends. The CDR3 totals 21 residues. CDR1 is LNHNV and CDR2 is YYDKDF in the germline V gene (reference sequence). Here the CDR3 reads CATSRDRRSGRRRGTQETQYF. Written as DNA, the CDR3 is TGTGCCACCAGCAGAGATCGTAGGTCCGGGAGACGGAGGGGCACGCAAGAGACCCAGTACTTC.

V is TRBV19 and J is TRBJ2-7, with 10 positions matching TRBD2. Germline values: CDR1 LNHDA, CDR2 SQIVND (reference sequence). The CDR3 loop spans 16 amino acids. V shed 6 bases and J 1 base; nucleotides not matched to a gene: 9. The CDR3 nucleotides read TGTGCCAGTAGCCTCCGGACTAGCGGCGAATCCTACGAGCAGTACTTC. Its protein is CASSLRTSGESYEQYF.

The rearrangement uses TRBV28 and TRBJ2-6; TRBD2 matches 8 bases. The germline CDR1 and CDR2 sequences are MDHEN and SYDVKM. The CDR3 covers 17 residues. V dropped 5 bases and J dropped 1; count of bases not matched to a gene: 7. The CDR3 coding sequence is TGTGCCAGCAGTCCTCCGGGGGGGCAATCTGGGGCCAACGTCCTGACTTTC. This codes for CASSPPGGQSGANVLTF. Using reference TRBV28 and TRBJ2-6 for the parts outside the CDR3, the full variable domain is DVKVTQSSRYLVKRTGEKVFLECVQDMDHENMFWYRQDPGLGLRLIYFSYDVKMKEKGDIPEGYSVSREKKERFSLILESASTNQTSMYLCASSPPGGQSGANVLTFGAGSRLTVL.

This sequence joins TRBV5-4 and TRBJ1-6; D is unclear. In germline, CDR1 is SGHNT, CDR2 YYREEE (reference sequence). Deletions cut 1 base from V and 8 bases from J, with 4 bases between. CDR3 size: 12 residues. CDR3 sequence (DNA): TGTGCCAGCAGCTTGCGGGATTCACCCCTCCACTTT. It is translated as CASSLRDSPLHF. Combining the CDR3 with reference TRBV5-4 and TRBJ1-6 gives the whole variable domain ETGVTQSPTHLIKTRGQQVTLRCSSQSGHNTVSWYQQALGQGPQFIFQYYREEENGRGNFPPRFSGLQFPNYSSELNVNALELDDSALYLCASSLRDSPLHFGNGTRLTVT.

This chain connects TRBV18 to TRBJ1-5; TRBD1 aligns across 10 bases. The germline CDR1 and CDR2 sequences are KGHSH and LQKENI. V was clipped by 2 bases and J by 2 bases; unmatched bases: 3. The CDR3 runs 16 residues. CDR3 DNA sequence: TGTGCCAGCTCACCAAAAGGACAGGGGGGCAATCAGCCCCAGCATTTT. It encodes CASSPKGQGGNQPQHF.

The genes are TRBV2 and TRBJ1-5, with D perhaps TRBD1 (5 bases). Germline V gene sequence: CDR1 SNHLY, CDR2 FYNNEI. V was pared by 10 bases and J by 3 bases, with 13 bases between. CDR3 length: 13 residues. In DNA form, the CDR3 reads TGTGCCACCGGGGGGGACTCCAATCAGCCCCAGCATTTT. Translated: CATGGDSNQPQHF.

The chain is built from TRBV13 and TRBJ1-4, with 7 bases matching TRBD1. CDR1 PRHDT and CDR2 FYEKMQ come from the germline V gene (reference sequence). The CDR3 is 19 residues long. The trim removed 4 bases at V and 0 bases at J, leaving 14 bases unmatched. In DNA, the CDR3 is TGTGCCAGCAGCTACCGAGGGGGCACCTCCCGTGCAACTAATGAAAAACTGTTTTTT. It encodes CASSYRGGTSRATNEKLFF.

The genes are TRBV19 and TRBJ1-4; D gene uncertain. Per germline, CDR1 LNHDA and CDR2 SQIVND (reference sequence). Trimming stripped 8 bases from V and 0 bases from J, with 16 bases between. This CDR3 contains 16 residues. Here the CDR3 DNA reads TGTGCCAGTCACCGGCATGGAGGAGCAACTAATGAAAAACTGTTTTTT. It encodes CASHRHGGATNEKLFF.

The chain has TRBV2 and TRBJ2-1; 8 bases agree with TRBD1. CDR1 and CDR2 (germline): SNHLY, FYNNEI. The CDR3 runs 14 residues. The junction had 7 bases not matched to a gene; V was cut back by 6 bases and J by 6 bases. CDR3 in DNA: TGTGCCAGCAGGGAGGACAGGGTTTCCAATGAGCAGTTCTTC. It is translated as CASREDRVSNEQFF.

The V call is TRBV5-1, the J call TRBJ1-2; no definite D call. The germline CDR1 and CDR2 sequences are SGHRS and YFSETQ. The CDR3 contains 13 residues. The V and J ends lost 4 bases and 2 bases respectively, with 9 bases between them. CDR3 sequence (DNA): TGCGCCAGCAGCCGCGACAAGAACTATGGCTACACCTTC. Translating gives CASSRDKNYGYTF.

The rearrangement uses TRBV4-1 and TRBJ1-1, with D uncertain. V gave up 4 bases and J gave up 5 bases, with 17 bases separating them. The CDR3 spans 15 residues. Germline CDR1 and CDR2: MGHRA and YSYEKL. CDR3 in DNA: TGCGCCAGCAGCCGGGAAGAGGGTCGAGGGACTGAAGCTTTCTTT. This sequence encodes CASSREEGRGTEAFF.

This chain connects TRBV4-1 to TRBJ1-1, with 8 bases fitting TRBD1. Germline values: CDR1 MGHRA, CDR2 YSYEKL. The CDR3 spans 14 residues. V shed 2 bases, J shed 7 bases, and the junction held 6 bases outside the gene matches. As DNA, the CDR3 is TGCGCCAGCAGCCAACCGCGACAGGGGAGTGAAGCTTTCTTT. Protein sequence: CASSQPRQGSEAFF.

This chain connects TRBV2 to TRBJ2-6; tentatively, D is TRBD2 (6 bases). CDR1 and CDR2 from the germline V gene are SNHLY and FYNNEI. The V end was cut by 8 bases, the J end by 0 bases, with 11 bases between. This CDR3 is 15 amino acids long. The CDR3 DNA is TGTGCCAGCCAAGGGAGGAACTCTGGGGCCAACGTCCTGACTTTC. Protein product: CASQGRNSGANVLTF. The full variable domain, completed using reference TRBV2 and TRBJ2-6, is EPEVTQTPSHQVTQMGQEVILRCVPISNHLYFYWYRQILGQKVEFLVSFYNNEISEKSEIFDDQFSVERPDGSNFTLKIRSTKLEDSAMYFCASQGRNSGANVLTFGAGSRLTVL.